These 26 T cell receptor beta chains were sequenced from one sample in a study of T cells in tuberculosis. Generated by immunoSEQ multiplex PCR, the TCRdb table keeps only in-frame clones and is missing some. The sample holds fewer than 35,000 clones; nearly 97% are singletons and the top ten take 2% to 3%. The sequenced sample was PBMCs. All receptors derive from a donor between 10 and 35 years old with latent tuberculosis or without tuberculosis infection.

The CDR3 protein is CASSLSGAPTEAFF. DNA for the CDR3: TGTGCCAGCAGTTTAAGTGGGGCGCCGACTGAAGCTTTCTTT. The chain has TRBV27 and TRBJ1-1, with D possibly being TRBD1 (5 bases). With 2 bases removed from V and 5 bases from J, the gap between germline ends came to 12 bases. The length of the CDR3 is 14 residues. Germline loops: CDR1 MNHEY, CDR2 SMNVEV (reference sequence).

This chain joins TRBV5-4 and TRBJ2-3; D is ambiguous. Germline values: CDR1 SGHNT, CDR2 YYREEE (reference sequence). Trimming took off 0 bases at V and 5 bases at J, with 4 bases between the two ends. The CDR3 runs to 12 residues. The CDR3 spells CASSLAKDTQYF. CDR3 bases: TGTGCCAGCAGCTTGGCCAAAGATACGCAGTATTTT.

This clone was detected once. V usage is TRBV7-6 and J usage is TRBJ1-6, with D tentatively TRBD1 (6 bases). Trimming took 5 bases from V and 0 from J, leaving 11 bases between them. Germline V lookup: CDR1 SGHVS, CDR2 FNYEAQ. The CDR3 covers 16 residues. CDR3 coding DNA: TGTGCCAGCAGCCAACAGGGCGGCTCCTATAATTCACCCCTCCACTTT. Protein sequence: CASSQQGGSYNSPLHF.

This chain uses TRBV6-1 with TRBJ2-1; a possible D gene is TRBD1 (7 bases). Germline CDR1 and CDR2: MNHNS and SASEGT. The length of the CDR3 is 16 residues. The V gene lost 4 bases and the J gene lost 0 bases, with 13 bases spanning the gap. In nucleotides, the CDR3 is TGTGCCAGCAGTGCCAGACAGGGAGGCTCCTACAATGAGCAGTTCTTC. Protein sequence: CASSARQGGSYNEQFF.

Points on this clone: Other DNA variants within this sample encode the same CDR3. The chain's CDR3 is CASSAGYSNQPQHF. CDR3 bases: TGTGCCAGCAGTGCGGGATATAGCAATCAGCCCCAGCATTTT. The J gene is TRBJ1-5, the V gene TRBV2; D unclear. The length of the CDR3 is 14 residues. Per the germline V gene, CDR1 is SNHLY and CDR2 is FYNNEI. Trimming took off 4 bases at V and 0 bases at J, with 7 bases between the two ends.

The chain employs TRBV18 and TRBJ2-7; a weak D match, TRBD1 (6 bases). The V end was cut by 3 bases, the J end by 9 bases, with 15 bases between. The CDR3 length is 13 residues. Germline lookup yields CDR1 KGHSH and CDR2 LQKENI. This chain's CDR3 is CASSPRQDVGQYF. The CDR3 DNA follows: TGTGCCAGCTCACCCAGACAGGACGTCGGGCAGTACTTC.

The V gene is TRBV7-9, the J gene TRBJ2-3; D might be TRBD2 (6 bases). V was clipped by 5 bases and J by 9 bases, with 27 bases between them. The germline V gene encodes CDR1 SEHNR and CDR2 FQNEAQ (reference sequence). This CDR3 contains 17 residues. The CDR3 sequence: CASSPWEVAASRKTQYF. CDR3 DNA: TGTGCCAGCAGCCCGTGGGAAGTAGCGGCCTCCCGCAAGACGCAGTATTTT.

V and J are TRBV5-1 and TRBJ1-3; 8 bases match TRBD1. Looked up from germline, CDR1 is SGHRS and CDR2 is YFSETQ. The CDR3 totals 14 residues. Germline trimming cut 3 bases from V and 5 bases from J; bases unmatched to any gene: 4. CDR3 sequence: CASSWGQERNTIYF. For the CDR3, the DNA is TGCGCCAGCAGCTGGGGACAGGAGAGAAACACCATATATTTT.

This clone appeared a single time. The rearrangement uses TRBV11-2 and TRBJ2-3; 10 bases match TRBD2. This CDR3 region has 16 residues. V was pared by 2 bases and J by 6 bases, with 8 bases of the junction left unmatched. From germline, CDR1 is SGHAT and CDR2 FQNNGV. CDR3 region: CASSLSPGTSDDTQYF. The CDR3 region has the DNA TGTGCCAGCAGCTTATCTCCCGGGACTAGCGATGATACGCAGTATTTT.

V usage is TRBV7-2 and J usage is TRBJ2-1; TRBD2 aligns across 8 bases. From germline, CDR1 is SGHTA and CDR2 FQGNSA. V shed 4 bases, J shed 0 bases, and the junction held 5 bases outside the gene matches. The CDR3 runs to 16 residues. This chain's CDR3 is CASSSTSGRSYNEQFF. The CDR3 DNA sequence: TGTGCCAGCAGCTCCACTAGCGGTCGCTCCTACAATGAGCAGTTCTTC.

The gene calls are TRBV15 and TRBJ2-1; TRBD2 aligns across 8 bases. The CDR3 sequence is 20 residues long. Trimming removed 4 bases from V and 8 bases from J; junction bases left unmatched: 25. The V gene's germline CDR1 is LNHNV and CDR2 YYDKDF (reference sequence). This CDR3 reads CATSTMVGAGATGGKDEQFF. The CDR3 DNA reads TGTGCCACCAGCACAATGGTGGGAGCGGGAGCGACGGGTGGGAAGGATGAGCAGTTCTTC.

This chain connects TRBV13 to TRBJ2-7, with unresolved D. Germline V gene sequence: CDR1 PRHDT, CDR2 FYEKMQ (reference sequence). The CDR3 is made up of 15 amino acids. Deletions cut 0 bases from V and 2 bases from J, with 11 bases between. DNA for the CDR3: TGTGCCAGCAGCTTAGGTCTCGCACAAACCTACGAGCAGTACTTC. Protein: CASSLGLAQTYEQYF. Filled out from reference TRBV13 and TRBJ2-7, the complete variable domain reads AAGVIQSPRHLIKEKRETATLKCYPIPRHDTVYWYQQGPGQDPQFLISFYEKMQSDKGSIPDRFSAQQFSDYHSELNMSSLELGDSALYFCASSLGLAQTYEQYFGPGTRLTVT.

The J gene is TRBJ2-7, the V gene TRBV19; 8 bases match TRBD1. J gave up 2 bases and V 4 bases, and 7 bases lay outside the gene matches. The length of the CDR3 is 15 residues. Per the germline V gene, CDR1 is LNHDA and CDR2 is SQIVND (reference sequence). CDR3 protein: CASSTPGQVTYEQYF. CDR3 nucleotides: TGTGCCAGTAGTACCCCGGGACAGGTCACCTACGAGCAGTACTTC.

The chain links TRBV6-8 to TRBJ2-1; D may be TRBD1 (6 bases). Germline assignment: CDR1 MNHGY and CDR2 SAAAGT. V was pared by 7 bases and J by 2 bases, with 12 bases between. This CDR3 has 14 residues. The CDR3 reads CASNVQGAYNEQFF. The DNA for the CDR3 is TGTGCCAGCAACGTACAGGGTGCCTACAATGAGCAGTTCTTC.

As DNA, the CDR3 is TGTGCCAGCAGCCCCCACTACGAGCAGTACTTC. Translating it yields CASSPHYEQYF. The chain has TRBV7-9 and TRBJ2-7; D uncertain. This CDR3 has 11 amino acids. Trimming stripped 5 bases from V and 3 bases from J, with 5 bases between. Germline V gene lookup returns CDR1 SEHNR and CDR2 FQNEAQ (reference sequence).

The chain carries TRBV5-8 and TRBJ2-7; tentatively, D is TRBD1 (5 bases). CDR1 and CDR2 (germline): SGHTS, YDEGEE. There are 16 residues in the CDR3. V was cut by 4 bases and J by 5 bases, with 22 bases left in between. In nucleotides, the CDR3 is TGTGCCAGCAGCCCGTCTTGGGGCAGGGTTATCAACGAGCAGTACTTC. Translating gives CASSPSWGRVINEQYF.

J is TRBJ2-1 and V is TRBV2; 9 positions agree with TRBD2. This CDR3 contains 14 residues. The germline gives CDR1 SNHLY, CDR2 FYNNEI. V trimming: 10 bases; J trimming: 5 bases; junction bases outside the gene matches: 9. CDR3 region: CAILGTSRNNEQFF. CDR3 coding DNA: TGTGCCATCCTCGGGACTAGCAGAAACAATGAGCAGTTCTTC.

This sequence joins TRBV10-1 and TRBJ2-2; 9 nucleotides match TRBD1. Trimming cost V 8 bases and J 4 bases; bases outside gene matches: 5. Germline CDR1 and CDR2: WNHNN and SYGVQD (reference sequence). This CDR3 contains 14 residues. CDR3 in amino acids: CASSDRGFTGELFF. The CDR3 bases are TGCGCCAGCTCGGACAGGGGATTCACCGGGGAGCTGTTTTTT.

The V gene is TRBV14, the J gene TRBJ2-3; 7 nucleotides line up with TRBD1. V gave up 5 bases and J gave up 0 bases; unmatched junction bases: 8. This CDR3 spans 16 amino acids. The V gene's germline CDR1 is SGHDN and CDR2 FVKESK. Here the CDR3 DNA reads TGTGCCAGCAGCTCAGGGGGATCGCTTAGCACAGATACGCAGTATTTT. Translation gives CASSSGGSLSTDTQYF.

J is TRBJ2-5 and V is TRBV2; 7 bases are a match to TRBD2. The V and J ends lost 8 bases and 7 bases, in that order; junction bases with no gene match: 16. The CDR3 runs 15 residues. CDR1 and CDR2 (germline): SNHLY, FYNNEI. The CDR3 nucleotides read TGTGCCAGCGTTAGGGAAAGCGGGGAGTACGGGACCCAGTACTTC. Its protein is CASVRESGEYGTQYF.

The V call is TRBV7-7, the J call TRBJ2-3; TRBD2 matches at 11 bases. The junction had 0 bases not matched to a gene; V was cut back by 1 base and J by 0 bases. The CDR3 spans 16 residues. Germline V gene sequence: CDR1 SSHAT, CDR2 FNYEAQ (reference sequence). The CDR3 here is CASSLGLAGSTDTQYF. CDR3 DNA: TGTGCCAGCAGCTTAGGACTAGCGGGGAGCACAGATACGCAGTATTTT. Complete variable domain (other parts from reference TRBV7-7 and TRBJ2-3): GAGVSQSPRYKVTKRGQDVTLRCDPISSHATLYWYQQALGQGPEFLTYFNYEAQPDKSGLPSDRFSAERPEGSISTLTIQRTEQRDSAMYRCASSLGLAGSTDTQYFGPGTRLTVL.

The chain joins TRBV6-5 to TRBJ2-5, with 11 positions matching TRBD1. CDR3 length: 16 amino acids. Germline CDR1 MNHEY, CDR2 SVGAGI. Germline trimming cut 2 bases from V and 5 bases from J; bases unmatched to any gene: 7. CDR3 bases: TGTGCCAGCAGTTACGGGACAGGGGGAATGCAGGAGACCCAGTACTTC. As protein: CASSYGTGGMQETQYF.

This chain joins TRBV16 and TRBJ1-1; D gene ambiguous. The CDR3 covers 12 residues. The V gene lost 1 base and the J gene lost 4 bases, with 4 bases spanning the gap. Germline CDR1 KGHSY, CDR2 FQNENV. CDR3 in DNA: TGTGCCAGCAGCCAATTCCGCACTGAAGCTTTCTTT. It codes for CASSQFRTEAFF.

The rearrangement uses TRBV5-1 and TRBJ2-7; 7 bases map to TRBD1. The CDR3 length is 14 residues. Germline assignment: CDR1 SGHRS and CDR2 YFSETQ. The J segment lost 6 bases and the V segment lost 3 bases, leaving 9 bases of the junction unmatched. The CDR3 loop is CASSSGQVQGEQYF. CDR3 in DNA: TGCGCCAGCAGCTCCGGACAGGTCCAGGGCGAGCAGTACTTC.

This rearrangement joins TRBV4-1 to TRBJ2-7, with TRBD2 identical over 14 bases. Looked up from germline, CDR1 is MGHRA and CDR2 is YSYEKL. The CDR3 runs 16 residues. V gave up 1 base and J gave up 2 bases; unmatched junction bases: 1. Written as DNA, the CDR3 is TGCGCCAGCAGCCAAGGACTAGCGGGAGGGCCCTACGAGCAGTACTTC. Encoded protein: CASSQGLAGGPYEQYF.

This CDR3 reads CASSQVPGSLQETQYF. In DNA, the CDR3 is TGCGCCAGCAGCCAAGTCCCAGGGTCCCTACAAGAGACCCAGTACTTC. The chain has TRBV4-1 and TRBJ2-5; maybe TRBD1 (5 bases). Looked up from germline, CDR1 is MGHRA and CDR2 is YSYEKL. This CDR3 is built from 16 residues. V was cut by 1 base and J by 2 bases, with 14 bases left in between.